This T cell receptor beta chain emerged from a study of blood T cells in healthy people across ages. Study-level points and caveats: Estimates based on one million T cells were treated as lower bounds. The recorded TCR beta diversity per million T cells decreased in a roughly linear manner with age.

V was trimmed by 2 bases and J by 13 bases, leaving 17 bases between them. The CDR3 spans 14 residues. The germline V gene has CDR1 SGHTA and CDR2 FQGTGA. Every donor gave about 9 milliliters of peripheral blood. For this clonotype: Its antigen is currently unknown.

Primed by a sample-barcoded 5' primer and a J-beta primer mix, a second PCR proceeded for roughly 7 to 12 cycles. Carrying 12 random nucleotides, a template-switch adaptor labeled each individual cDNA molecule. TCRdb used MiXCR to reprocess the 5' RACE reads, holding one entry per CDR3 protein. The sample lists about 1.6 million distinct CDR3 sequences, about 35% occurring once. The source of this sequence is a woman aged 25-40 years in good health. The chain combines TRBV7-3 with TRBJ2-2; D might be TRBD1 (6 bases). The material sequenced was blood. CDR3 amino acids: CASSLETDSLGLFF. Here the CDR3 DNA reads TGTGCCAGCAGCTTAGAGACGGACAGTTTAGGGCTGTTTTTT.